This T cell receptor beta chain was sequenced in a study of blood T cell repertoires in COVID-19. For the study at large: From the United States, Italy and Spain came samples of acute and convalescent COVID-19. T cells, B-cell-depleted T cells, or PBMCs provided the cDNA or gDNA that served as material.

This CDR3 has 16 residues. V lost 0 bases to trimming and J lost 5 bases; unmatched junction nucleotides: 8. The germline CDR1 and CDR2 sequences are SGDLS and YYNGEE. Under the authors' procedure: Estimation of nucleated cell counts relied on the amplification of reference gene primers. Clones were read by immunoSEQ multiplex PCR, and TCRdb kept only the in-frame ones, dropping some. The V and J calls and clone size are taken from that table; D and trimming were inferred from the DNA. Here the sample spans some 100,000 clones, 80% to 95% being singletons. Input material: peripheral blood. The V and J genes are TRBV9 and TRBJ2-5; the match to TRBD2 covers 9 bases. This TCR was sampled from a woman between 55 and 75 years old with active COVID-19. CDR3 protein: CASSVDGSGRGETQYF. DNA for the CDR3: TGTGCCAGCAGCGTAGATGGTAGCGGGAGAGGGGAGACCCAGTACTTC.